These 7 T cell receptor beta chains originate from one sample sequenced in a study of T cell repertoires in cytomegalovirus infection. For these TCRs, the target antigens are not known. TCRdb used MiXCR to reprocess the reads, holding one entry per CDR3 protein. Altogether 200,000 to 250,000 distinct CDR3 sequences are present, about 40% being singletons, with the ten largest covering 59%. The sample consisted of CD8+ T cells from cultured PBMCs, taken from culture after CMV antigen stimulation. These receptors were taken from a human donor in good health (CMV status not recorded). Some clones in this sample may be carry-over from other donors' samples.

This clonotype was seen many times. This chain connects TRBV7-9 to TRBJ2-3; tentative D call: TRBD2 (6 bases). Looked up from germline, CDR1 is SEHNR and CDR2 is FQNEAQ (reference sequence). V dropped 3 bases and J dropped 2 bases, with 21 bases sitting between them. The CDR3 extends over 18 amino acids. The CDR3 reads CASSFARRGGADTDTQYF. The DNA for the CDR3 is TGTGCCAGCAGCTTCGCCCGCCGAGGAGGGGCGGACACAGATACGCAGTATTTT.

The rearrangement joins TRBV28 to TRBJ1-6, with 7 bases aligning to TRBD1. The CDR3 extends over 14 amino acids. CDR1 and CDR2 from the germline V gene are MDHEN and SYDVKM. V was pared by 3 bases and J by 10 bases, with 6 bases of the junction left unmatched. The CDR3 DNA reads as TGTGCCAGCAGTTTCCCTCTGACAGGGTCACCCCTCCACTTT. It is translated as CASSFPLTGSPLHF.

Remarks on this clonotype: An end of the junction does not agree with germline; a read error may underlie this. The chain uses TRBV27 and TRBJ2-3; 7 bases match TRBD2. The CDR3 is made up of 14 amino acids. CDR1 and CDR2 from the germline V gene are MNHEY and SMNVEV (reference sequence). The chain's CDR3 is CSSSLGGFGGTQYF. As DNA, the CDR3 is TGTTCCAGCAGCTTGGGGGGATTCGGGGGGACGCAGTATTTT.

This clonotype was observed many times. V and J are TRBV20-1 and TRBJ2-2, with 7 positions matching TRBD1. Germline V gives CDR1 DFQATT, CDR2 SNEGSKA (reference sequence). CDR3 length: 17 residues. The ends lost 5 bases at V and 0 bases at J; junction bases unmatched: 12. The CDR3 protein is CSASGWTGPANTGELFF. For the CDR3, the DNA is TGCAGTGCTTCCGGTTGGACAGGCCCAGCGAACACCGGGGAGCTGTTTTTT.

Written as DNA, the CDR3 is TGTGCCAGCACCCTCCTAAGGGGCGAGCAGTACTTC. Protein: CASTLLRGEQYF. V gene TRBV11-2 combines with J gene TRBJ2-7; maybe TRBD1 (5 bases). The CDR3 totals 12 residues. CDR1 is SGHAT, CDR2 FQNNGV, per germline. Trimming left V 7 bases short and J 6 bases short, with 13 bases between.

This clonotype was picked up a small number of times. This chain joins TRBV7-3 and TRBJ1-5, with D tentatively TRBD1 (5 bases). This CDR3 contains 15 residues. From germline, CDR1 is SGHTA and CDR2 FQGTGA. Trimming stripped 5 bases from V and 1 base from J, with 12 bases between. As DNA, the CDR3 is TGTGCCAGCAGCCCCACAGGAGCAAGCAATCAGCCCCAGCATTTT. Its translation is CASSPTGASNQPQHF.

The chain recombines TRBV4-1 with TRBJ2-7, with D unresolved. Per germline, CDR1 MGHRA and CDR2 YSYEKL. The V end lost 1 base, the J end lost 7 bases, and 14 bases lay between the germline ends. The CDR3 length is 14 residues. The CDR3 DNA reads as TGCGCCAGCAGCCAAGGATGGGAAGGCCCTGAGCAGTACTTC. Translation: CASSQGWEGPEQYF.